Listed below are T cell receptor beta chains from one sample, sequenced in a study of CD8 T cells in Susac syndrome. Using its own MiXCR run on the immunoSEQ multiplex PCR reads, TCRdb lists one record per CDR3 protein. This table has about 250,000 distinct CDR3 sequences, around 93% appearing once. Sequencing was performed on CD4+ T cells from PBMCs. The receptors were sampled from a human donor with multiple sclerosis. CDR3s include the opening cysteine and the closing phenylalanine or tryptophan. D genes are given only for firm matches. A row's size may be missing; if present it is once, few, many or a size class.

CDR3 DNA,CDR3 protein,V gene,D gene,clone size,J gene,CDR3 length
TGCAGTGCTAAGGAGATACAAGGGGCTCCGGCCCAGTTGGGGACCCAGTACTTC,CSAKEIQGAPAQLGTQYF,TRBV20-1,-,-,TRBJ2-5,18
TGCGCCAGCAGCTTGGAACAGTCGAACACTGAAGCTTTCTTT,CASSLEQSNTEAFF,TRBV5-1,-,-,TRBJ1-1,14
TGTGCCAGTAGTATCGACGACGGAGAGACCCAGTACTTC,CASSIDDGETQYF,TRBV19,-,-,TRBJ2-5,13
TGTGCCAGCAGCGACAGGGCCATTGGTGGCTACACCTTC,CASSDRAIGGYTF,TRBV7-2,TRBD1,-,TRBJ1-2,13
TGTGCCAGCAGCGCCGGACGGTTGAACACTGAAGCTTTCTTT,CASSAGRLNTEAFF,TRBV9,-,-,TRBJ1-1,14
TGTGCCAGCAGTTTTATCGAGAACACTGAAGCTTTCTTT,CASSFIENTEAFF,TRBV12-3/TRBV12-4,-,-,TRBJ1-1,13
TGTGCCATCAGTGGGCCGGACAGGGGAGCCATTCAGTACTTC,CAISGPDRGAIQYF,TRBV10-3,TRBD1,-,TRBJ2-4,14
TGCAGTGCTAGTGGGGATCTCAGCACAGATACGCAGTATTTT,CSASGDLSTDTQYF,TRBV20-1,-,-,TRBJ2-3,14
TGTGCCAGCAGTGGGCCTGACGCAAACAATGAGCAGTTCTTC,CASSGPDANNEQFF,TRBV25-1,-,-,TRBJ2-1,14
TGCGCCAGCAGCTTGGTGGTAGCGGGGGACACAGATACGCAGTATTTT,CASSLVVAGDTDTQYF,TRBV5-1,TRBD2,-,TRBJ2-3,16
TGTGCCAGTAGTATGAGGGTATGGGGACAGGGGATTATAGAGCCCCAGCATTTT,CASSMRVWGQGIIEPQHF,TRBV19,TRBD1,once,TRBJ1-5,18
TGTGCCATCAGTGAGTCGAAGGGGACAGGGGGTCAGCCCCAGCATTTT,CAISESKGTGGQPQHF,TRBV10-3,TRBD1,-,TRBJ1-5,16
TGTGCCAGCAGTGACCGGGCCCGCACAGATACGCAGTATTTT,CASSDRARTDTQYF,TRBV25-1,-,-,TRBJ2-3,14
TGTGCCAGCAGCTACCGGAGCTCTGGAAACACCATATATTTT,CASSYRSSGNTIYF,TRBV3-1,-,once,TRBJ1-3,14
TGTGCCAGCAGCCCCTCGGAGGGCACCATATATTTT,CASSPSEGTIYF,TRBV16,-,-,TRBJ1-3,12